This T cell receptor beta chain was documented in a study of shared clonotypes between healthy human individuals. Study in general: Per-donor plates numbered three CD4 naive, three CD4 memory, two CD8 naive and one CD8 memory.

Study-level points and caveats: Memory subsets had estimated richness that was generally smaller than that of naive subsets. A handful of donors showed sharing of about 4.8% of naive CD4 clonotypes.

Sequencing was performed with immunoSEQ multiplex PCR; in TCRdb, only in-frame clones are kept and a portion is missing. In the table there are more than 400,000 clones, roughly 95% of which are singletons. Trimming removed 3 bases from V and 5 bases from J, with 14 bases in between. The CDR3 is 14 amino acids. CDR1 SGHNT and CDR2 YYREEE come from the germline V gene (reference sequence). This clone was seen a single time. Its specificity is unknown. The sequence came from a woman aged 25 to 39 in good health. Sequenced: naive CD4+ T cells sorted from blood. Subset denoted: CD45RA+ positively selected. The chain carries TRBV5-4 and TRBJ1-1, with a tentative D call TRBD1 (5 bases). The chain's CDR3 is CASSSDTGLTEAFF. In DNA form, the CDR3 reads TGTGCCAGCAGCTCGGACACGGGTTTAACTGAAGCTTTCTTT.